A selection of T cell receptor beta chains follows, all from one sample in a study of cytomegalovirus exposure and HLA in healthy donors. Some clones are missing from TCRdb's copy, which holds only in-frame ones; the method was immunoSEQ multiplex PCR. The data contain 130,000 to 150,000 clones, roughly 73% of them seen just once; the ten biggest clones take up approximately 15%. Sequencing used PBMCs. The source of these receptors is a human donor in good health. Each CDR3 is given with its conserved first and last residue. The D gene is left open where the match is weak. Where a row states a size, it is once, few, many or the class of an expanded clone; other rows omit it.

J: TRBJ1-2; D: NA; length: 15; size: NA; V: TRBV6-1; CDR3: CASSAQGRINYGYTF; DNA: TGTGCCAGCAGTGCACAGGGCAGGATAAACTATGGCTACACCTTC
J: TRBJ2-1; D: TRBD2; length: 16; size: few; V: TRBV5-1; CDR3: CASSLDGGRSYNEQFF; DNA: TGCGCCAGCAGCTTGGATGGCGGGAGGTCCTACAATGAGCAGTTCTTC
J: TRBJ1-1; D: NA; length: 18; size: NA; V: TRBV21-1; CDR3: CASSIEQGTAPLNTEAFF; DNA: TGTGCCAGCAGCATTGAACAGGGGACCGCCCCCCTTAACACTGAAGCTTTCTTT
J: TRBJ2-4; D: TRBD1; length: 14; size: NA; V: TRBV4-1; CDR3: CASSQRTGRYIQYF; DNA: TGCGCCAGCAGCCAAAGGACAGGGAGGTACATTCAGTACTTC
J: TRBJ1-2; D: NA; length: 14; size: few; V: TRBV6-1; CDR3: CASSSSGGEVGYTF; DNA: TGTGCCAGCAGCTCCTCGGGGGGGGAGGTTGGCTACACCTTC
J: TRBJ2-7; D: TRBD1; length: 15; size: NA; V: TRBV11-1; CDR3: CASRSPGDRAVEQYF; DNA: TGTGCCAGCAGGTCTCCGGGGGACAGGGCGGTCGAGCAGTACTTC
J: TRBJ1-5; D: NA; length: 13; size: few; V: TRBV7-8; CDR3: CASSFRGNQPQHF; DNA: TGTGCCAGCAGCTTTCGGGGCAATCAGCCCCAGCATTTT
J: TRBJ2-3; D: TRBD1; length: 17; size: NA; V: TRBV19; CDR3: CASSTKSGTGFWDTQYF; DNA: TGTGCCAGTAGTACAAAATCCGGGACAGGGTTTTGGGATACGCAGTATTTT
J: TRBJ1-4; D: NA; length: 14; size: NA; V: TRBV12-5; CDR3: CASGFGGTNEKLFF; DNA: TGTGCTAGTGGTTTCGGGGGTACTAATGAAAAACTGTTTTTT
J: TRBJ1-1; D: NA; length: 13; size: NA; V: TRBV4-2; CDR3: CASSQGRNTEAFF; DNA: TGTGCCAGCAGCCAAGGGAGAAACACTGAAGCTTTCTTT
J: TRBJ1-3; D: NA; length: 14; size: few; V: TRBV28; CDR3: CASRPGLSGNTIYF; DNA: TGTGCCAGCAGACCAGGGCTCTCTGGAAACACCATATATTTT
J: TRBJ2-2; D: NA; length: 13; size: NA; V: TRBV19; CDR3: CATTGMNTGELFF; DNA: TGTGCCACCACAGGGATGAACACCGGGGAGCTGTTTTTT
J: TRBJ1-4; D: NA; length: 14; size: NA; V: TRBV5-4; CDR3: CASSSFATNEKLFF; DNA: TGTGCCAGCAGCTCATTTGCAACTAATGAAAAACTGTTTTTT
J: TRBJ1-5; D: TRBD1; length: 16; size: NA; V: TRBV19; CDR3: CASSKGQATVNQPQHF; DNA: TGTGCCAGTAGTAAGGGACAGGCGACGGTCAATCAGCCCCAGCATTTT
J: TRBJ2-3; D: NA; length: 16; size: NA; V: TRBV7-2; CDR3: CASSLAGDTSTDTQYF; DNA: TGTGCCAGCAGCTTAGCGGGGGACACCAGCACAGATACGCAGTATTTT
J: TRBJ1-5; D: NA; length: 15; size: few; V: TRBV5-6; CDR3: CASSQTRQPFKPQHF; DNA: TGTGCCAGCAGCCAAACCAGACAGCCGTTTAAGCCCCAGCATTTT
J: TRBJ2-3; D: TRBD1; length: 15; size: NA; V: TRBV4-1; CDR3: CASSQDGTGLDTQYF; DNA: TGCGCCAGCAGCCAAGATGGGACAGGGTTGGATACGCAGTATTTT
J: TRBJ1-3; D: NA; length: 15; size: NA; V: TRBV2; CDR3: CASSAGTTSGNTIYF; DNA: TGTGCCAGCAGCGCCGGGACAACCTCTGGAAACACCATATATTTT
J: TRBJ2-5; D: TRBD1; length: 15; size: NA; V: TRBV27; CDR3: CASSYNRGRGETQYF; DNA: TGTGCCAGCAGTTACAACAGGGGGCGAGGGGAGACCCAGTACTTC
J: TRBJ2-1; D: TRBD1; length: 18; size: NA; V: TRBV7-7; CDR3: CASSPFKGGPRQNNEQFF; DNA: TGTGCTAGCAGCCCATTTAAAGGGGGCCCTCGACAAAACAATGAGCAGTTCTTC
J: TRBJ2-5; D: TRBD2; length: 11; size: NA; V: TRBV27; CDR3: CASSLSGVQYF; DNA: TGTGCCAGCAGTTTAAGCGGGGTCCAGTACTTC
J: TRBJ2-1; D: TRBD2; length: 16; size: few; V: TRBV27; CDR3: CASSLLAGSSYNEQFF; DNA: TGTGCCAGCAGTTTACTAGCGGGAAGCTCCTACAATGAGCAGTTCTTC
J: TRBJ2-7; D: TRBD1; length: 15; size: few; V: TRBV19; CDR3: CASSARDSALSEQYF; DNA: TGTGCCAGTAGTGCCCGGGACAGTGCCCTGAGTGAGCAGTACTTC
J: TRBJ1-1; D: NA; length: 14; size: NA; V: TRBV5-4; CDR3: CASSRELMNTEAFF; DNA: TGTGCCAGCAGCAGGGAGCTCATGAACACTGAAGCTTTCTTT
J: TRBJ1-1; D: NA; length: 12; size: NA; V: TRBV10-1; CDR3: CASSGGNTEAFF; DNA: TGCGCCAGCAGTGGAGGGAACACTGAAGCTTTCTTT
J: TRBJ2-7; D: NA; length: 14; size: NA; V: TRBV6-5; CDR3: CASSYGAGTYEQYF; DNA: TGTGCCAGCAGTTACGGGGCGGGAACCTACGAGCAGTACTTC
J: TRBJ1-1; D: NA; length: 15; size: NA; V: TRBV6-5; CDR3: CASSYSGTLNTEAFF; DNA: TGTGCCAGCAGTTACTCGGGCACCTTGAACACTGAAGCTTTCTTT
J: TRBJ1-4; D: TRBD1; length: 13; size: once; V: TRBV29-1; CDR3: CSARQGANEKLFF; DNA: TGCAGCGCCCGACAGGGAGCTAATGAAAAACTGTTTTTT
J: TRBJ1-1; D: TRBD1; length: 14; size: NA; V: TRBV28; CDR3: CASTQPGQGNEAFF; DNA: TGTGCCAGCACTCAACCGGGACAGGGGAATGAAGCTTTCTTT
J: TRBJ2-7; D: TRBD2; length: 15; size: few; V: TRBV5-4; CDR3: CASSPRTSGSYEQYF; DNA: TGTGCCAGCAGTCCTCGGACTAGCGGCTCCTACGAGCAGTACTTC
J: TRBJ2-4; D: TRBD2; length: 10; size: NA; V: TRBV9; CDR3: CASRGGMSAF; DNA: TGTGCCAGCAGGGGGGGGATGTCGGCCTTC
J: TRBJ2-1; D: TRBD2; length: 17; size: NA; V: TRBV27; CDR3: CASSSTLLAGVGNEQFF; DNA: TGTGCCAGCAGTTCAACCCTTCTAGCGGGAGTAGGGAATGAGCAGTTCTTC
J: TRBJ1-1; D: TRBD1; length: 16; size: few; V: TRBV4-1; CDR3: CASSQEQGAPNTEAFF; DNA: TGCGCCAGCAGCCAAGAACAGGGGGCTCCGAACACTGAAGCTTTCTTT
J: TRBJ2-7; D: TRBD2; length: 14; size: NA; V: TRBV27; CDR3: CASSISGGVYEQYF; DNA: TGTGCCAGCAGTATTAGCGGGGGGGTCTACGAGCAGTACTTC
J: TRBJ2-3; D: TRBD2; length: 16; size: NA; V: TRBV27; CDR3: CASSLGGGISTDTQYF; DNA: TGTGCCAGCAGTTTGGGGGGAGGGATAAGCACAGATACGCAGTATTTT
J: TRBJ1-1; D: NA; length: 12; size: NA; V: TRBV9; CDR3: CASSPSNTEAFF; DNA: TGTGCCAGCAGCCCCAGTAACACTGAAGCTTTCTTT
J: TRBJ2-7; D: NA; length: 10; size: NA; V: TRBV2; CDR3: CASKGVQQYF; DNA: TGTGCCAGCAAGGGGGTTCAGCAGTACTTC
J: TRBJ1-1; D: TRBD1; length: 17; size: NA; V: TRBV9; CDR3: CASSVGPGTVMNTEAFF; DNA: TGTGCCAGCAGCGTAGGCCCAGGGACAGTTATGAACACTGAAGCTTTCTTT
J: TRBJ1-2; D: TRBD1; length: 13; size: NA; V: TRBV2; CDR3: CASVGQIRQGYTF; DNA: TGTGCCAGTGTGGGACAGATAAGACAGGGCTACACCTTC
J: TRBJ1-2; D: TRBD1; length: 15; size: NA; V: TRBV6-1; CDR3: CASTWGTVASGGYTF; DNA: TGTGCCAGCACCTGGGGGACAGTGGCTTCCGGTGGCTACACCTTC
J: TRBJ2-5; D: NA; length: 11; size: NA; V: TRBV7-2; CDR3: CASASMETQYF; DNA: TGTGCCAGCGCGAGTATGGAGACCCAGTACTTC
J: TRBJ1-5; D: NA; length: 16; size: NA; V: TRBV7-8; CDR3: CASSLTRGYSNQPQHF; DNA: TGTGCCAGCAGCTTAACCAGGGGTTATAGCAATCAGCCCCAGCATTTT
J: TRBJ2-1; D: TRBD2; length: 14; size: NA; V: TRBV6-5; CDR3: CASSYIGGAREQFF; DNA: TGTGCCAGCAGTTATATCGGGGGGGCGCGTGAGCAGTTCTTC
J: TRBJ2-7; D: NA; length: 11; size: NA; V: TRBV20-1; CDR3: CSGRGLYEQYF; DNA: TGCAGTGGTAGGGGCCTCTACGAGCAGTACTTC